A selection of T cell receptor beta chains follows, all from one sample in a study of cytomegalovirus exposure and HLA in healthy donors. The protocol was immunoSEQ multiplex PCR, while the TCRdb copy is restricted to in-frame clones and leaves out a portion. The data show some 190,000 clones, 80% seen once. Material: PBMCs. The receptors were gathered from a woman younger than 45 in good health and CMV-seronegative. The CDR3 runs from the conserved cysteine through the conserved F or W. A D gene is named only where the DNA matches it firmly. Clone size is not always given. Where it is, it says once, few, many or a class for expanded clones.

TRBJ2-5,TRBV5-4,NA,NA,CASSLDRAPETQYF,TGTGCCAGCAGCTTGGACAGGGCACCAGAGACCCAGTACTTC
TRBJ2-7,TRBV9,NA,NA,CASSPHSRIYEQYF,TGTGCCAGCAGCCCTCACTCCCGTATTTACGAGCAGTACTTC
TRBJ2-2,TRBV5-1,once,NA,CASSLRANTGELFF,TGCGCCAGCAGCTTGCGGGCGAACACCGGGGAGCTGTTTTTT
TRBJ2-3,TRBV6-4,few,NA,CASSGTLTDTQYF,TGTGCCAGCTCCGGGACTCTCACAGATACGCAGTATTTT
TRBJ1-5,TRBV19,NA,NA,CASSIEFRGMAQHF,TGTGCCAGTAGTATCGAATTCCGGGGAATGGCCCAGCATTTT
TRBJ2-5,TRBV9,NA,NA,CASSTGHYQETQYF,TGTGCCAGCAGCACTGGACACTACCAAGAGACCCAGTACTTC
TRBJ1-1,TRBV6-1,NA,NA,CASSDARDLAFF,TGTGCCAGCAGTGATGCGAGGGATTTGGCTTTCTTT
TRBJ1-1,TRBV30,NA,TRBD1,CAWDPVSTGVGTEAFF,TGTGCCTGGGACCCGGTTTCGACAGGGGTGGGCACTGAAGCTTTCTTT
TRBJ1-1,TRBV6-5,NA,NA,CASSYFTPGLSTEAFF,TGTGCCAGCAGTTACTTTACCCCAGGGTTGAGCACTGAAGCTTTCTTT
TRBJ1-2,TRBV6-6,once,TRBD1,CASRRRGTAGYGYTF,TGTGCCAGCAGAAGGCGTGGGACAGCGGGCTATGGCTACACCTTC
TRBJ1-4,TRBV19,NA,TRBD1,CASSTDRGDGEKLFF,TGTGCCAGTAGTACGGACAGGGGTGATGGTGAAAAACTGTTTTTT
TRBJ2-7,TRBV7-7,NA,TRBD2,CASSEGVASGGGEQYF,TGTGCCAGCAGTGAGGGGGTCGCTAGCGGGGGAGGCGAGCAGTACTTC
TRBJ1-1,TRBV7-3,once,NA,CASSLVRKMNTEAFF,TGTGCCAGCAGCTTAGTGAGAAAAATGAACACTGAAGCTTTCTTT
TRBJ2-1,TRBV29-1,NA,NA,CSVAGLRYNEQFF,TGCAGCGTTGCAGGGCTACGTTACAATGAGCAGTTCTTC
TRBJ2-4,TRBV5-1,NA,TRBD1,CASEPGDRVRNIQYF,TGCGCCAGCGAACCGGGGGACAGGGTACGAAACATTCAGTACTTC
TRBJ1-3,TRBV9,once,NA,CASSVTDSGNTIYF,TGTGCCAGCAGCGTTACAGACTCTGGAAACACCATATATTTT